This T cell receptor beta chain was identified during a study of cytomegalovirus exposure and HLA in healthy donors. Findings and caveats of the study: Another analysis was done later, and it associated 16,951 TCR beta sequences with HLA alleles at 0.05 false discovery rate.

Nominally healthy donors provided the samples, though records likely missed some immune exposures. About this clone itself: What it binds is not known.

The PCR made use of 60 Vbeta and 13 Jbeta primers. TCRdb keeps only in-frame clones here, not all; method: immunoSEQ multiplex PCR. Among 100,000 to 150,000 clones, about 68% were seen once, and the ten largest hold approximately 3.9%. The source of this sequence is a man in his forties in good health and CMV-seropositive. Material for sequencing was PBMCs.

The CDR3 region is CASRDRQNSYEQYF. For the CDR3, the DNA is TGTGCCAGCCGAGACAGGCAAAACTCCTACGAGCAGTACTTC. The chain combines TRBV6-1 with TRBJ2-7; perhaps TRBD1 as D (6 bases). CDR3 length: 14 amino acids. Trimming pared 8 bases from V and 0 bases from J, leaving 14 bases between. Looked up from germline, CDR1 is MNHNS and CDR2 is SASEGT.